Below, 31 T cell receptor beta chains from the same sample are listed, as sequenced in a study of blood T cell repertoires in COVID-19. The data were produced by immunoSEQ multiplex PCR, yet TCRdb's version contains in-frame clones alone and is incomplete. The table lists 130,000 to 150,000 clones, 80% of them singletons. The sample taken for sequencing was peripheral blood. These receptors were taken from a man aged 55 to 70 with active or convalescent COVID-19.

The genes are TRBV5-4 and TRBJ1-1; TRBD1 might be the D (5 bases). The CDR3 spans 14 residues. V lost 4 bases to trimming and J lost 4 bases, with 14 bases between them. Germline CDR1 and CDR2: SGHNT and YYREEE (reference sequence). This CDR3 is CASSGRGRGTEAFF. The CDR3 region has the DNA TGTGCCAGCAGCGGGAGGGGACGGGGCACTGAAGCTTTCTTT.

This clone came up a few times. V is TRBV24-1 and J is TRBJ2-1; D gene unclear. Germline lookup yields CDR1 KGHDR and CDR2 SFDVKD. This CDR3 has 13 amino acids. V lost 0 bases and J 9 bases, leaving 8 bases between the germline ends. For the CDR3, the DNA is TGTGCCACCAGTGATTTGTCACAGAGTGAGCAGTTCTTC. This encodes CATSDLSQSEQFF.

Here the CDR3 DNA reads TGCGCCAGCAGCCATCACTCTGCCGCAGCAGGGGGCACGGGGACAGATACGCAGTATTTT. Translating it yields CASSHHSAAAGGTGTDTQYF. This chain links TRBV4-1 with TRBJ2-3, with 8 nucleotides matching TRBD1. The junction had 20 bases not matched to a gene; V was cut back by 3 bases and J by 3 bases. CDR3 length: 20 residues. Germline lookup yields CDR1 MGHRA and CDR2 YSYEKL.

CDR3 protein: CASRLQGGANVLTF. For the CDR3, the DNA is TGTGCCAGCAGATTGCAGGGGGGGGCCAACGTCCTGACTTTC. The rearrangement uses TRBV2 and TRBJ2-6; tentative D call: TRBD1 (6 bases). The length of the CDR3 is 14 residues. Trimming stripped 6 bases from V and 4 bases from J, with 10 bases between. Germline V lookup: CDR1 SNHLY, CDR2 FYNNEI.

This sequence joins TRBV6-2 or TRBV6-3 and TRBJ2-7; 7 positions agree with TRBD1. The trim removed 5 bases at V and 3 bases at J, leaving 10 bases unmatched. The CDR3 is 15 residues long. CDR1 and CDR2 (germline): MNHEY, SVGEGT. The CDR3 region has the DNA TGTGCCAGCAGTCGCCCCGGGACAGCAAACTACGAGCAGTACTTC. Encoded protein: CASSRPGTANYEQYF.

Here the CDR3 DNA reads TGTGCCAGCAGCGCGGGACAGGGATTGGAGACCCAGTACTTC. Protein product: CASSAGQGLETQYF. The V call is TRBV5-5, the J call TRBJ2-5; 9 positions match TRBD1. Germline CDR1 reads SGHKS; CDR2 reads YYEKEE (reference sequence). CDR3 length: 14 amino acids. With V trimmed by 4 bases and J by 5 bases, 6 bases remained unmatched.

The J gene is TRBJ2-5, the V gene TRBV25-1; TRBD1 aligns across 9 bases. The junction had 9 bases not matched to a gene; V was cut back by 3 bases and J by 4 bases. Germline CDR1 and CDR2: MGHDK and SYGVNS. The CDR3 loop spans 16 amino acids. CDR3 nucleotides: TGTGCCAGCAGTGACTTAATTAAGGGACAGGGAGAGACCCAGTACTTC. Translating gives CASSDLIKGQGETQYF.

This sequence joins TRBV5-4 and TRBJ2-5; perhaps TRBD2 as D (6 bases). Trimming took 2 bases from V and 5 from J, leaving 10 bases between them. Germline CDR1 SGHNT, CDR2 YYREEE (reference sequence). This CDR3 spans 13 amino acids. The CDR3 nucleotides are TGTGCCAGCAGCTTACAAGGGAGGGAGACCCAGTACTTC. Protein: CASSLQGRETQYF.

The chain links TRBV5-4 to TRBJ1-2; the match to TRBD1 covers 8 bases. Germline CDR1 reads SGHNT; CDR2 reads YYREEE (reference sequence). The CDR3 length is 14 residues. Trimming at V came to 2 bases and at J to 3 bases, leaving 3 bases not matched to a gene. Here the CDR3 reads CASSFQGADYGYTF. In DNA form, the CDR3 reads TGTGCCAGCAGCTTCCAGGGGGCGGACTATGGCTACACCTTC.

The chain employs TRBV28 and TRBJ2-3; possible D gene TRBD2, 7 bases. The CDR3 sequence is 19 residues long. CDR1 is MDHEN, CDR2 SYDVKM, per germline. The V and J ends lost 6 bases and 2 bases respectively, with 27 bases between them. The DNA for the CDR3 is TGTGCCAGCAGCAGTAGTAGCAGGGGATTGGGGGGGGTCACAGATACGCAGTATTTT. Residues: CASSSSSRGLGGVTDTQYF.

This clone was observed a few times. This chain links TRBV6-5 with TRBJ2-1, with TRBD2 matching over 9 bases. This CDR3 region has 14 residues. Trimming took 5 bases from V and 9 from J; bases not matched to a gene: 8. CDR1 MNHEY and CDR2 SVGAGI come from the germline V gene. The CDR3 region is CASSRTIAGAEQFF. The CDR3 region has the DNA TGTGCCAGCAGTAGGACCATAGCGGGAGCTGAGCAGTTCTTC.

The rearrangement joins TRBV7-3 to TRBJ2-5, with 8 nucleotides matching TRBD1. The CDR3 spans 14 residues. CDR1 is SGHTA and CDR2 is FQGTGA in the germline V gene. The V and J ends lost 2 bases and 4 bases, in that order; junction bases with no gene match: 3. CDR3 sequence: CASSLSGTGETQYF. In DNA, the CDR3 is TGTGCCAGCAGCTTATCCGGGACAGGAGAGACCCAGTACTTC.

The chain couples TRBV18 to TRBJ1-2, with TRBD1 identical over 9 bases. This CDR3 contains 13 residues. V shed 1 base and J 6 bases; nucleotides not matched to a gene: 0. Germline-derived CDR1 and CDR2 are KGHSH and LQKENI. The CDR3, as DNA: TGTGCCAGCTCACCACGGACAGGGGATGGCTACACCTTC. Its translation: CASSPRTGDGYTF.

V and J are TRBV28 and TRBJ2-7; TRBD1 aligns across 8 bases. The V and J ends lost 5 bases and 6 bases, in that order; junction bases with no gene match: 9. From germline, CDR1 is MDHEN and CDR2 SYDVKM. The length of the CDR3 is 14 residues. The CDR3 sequence: CASSQRTGFLEQYF. CDR3 nucleotides: TGTGCCAGCAGTCAACGGACAGGGTTTCTCGAGCAGTACTTC.

V and J are TRBV18 and TRBJ2-2; 7 bases agree with TRBD2. The trim removed 6 bases at V and 1 base at J, leaving 5 bases unmatched. Germline V CDR1 and CDR2: KGHSH, LQKENI. CDR3 size: 15 residues. In nucleotides, the CDR3 is TGTGCCAGCTCTAGCCAGCGGGAGAACACCGGGGAGCTGTTTTTT. This gives the protein CASSSQRENTGELFF.

The table lists this clone with a count of one. J is TRBJ1-2 and V is TRBV28; possibly TRBD1 for D (6 bases). Germline V gives CDR1 MDHEN, CDR2 SYDVKM. The CDR3 is made up of 17 amino acids. V was cut by 4 bases and J by 4 bases, with 22 bases left in between. CDR3: CASSSGGAASITYGYTF. The CDR3 nucleotides are TGTGCCAGCAGTTCGGGGGGGGCCGCCAGCATAACCTATGGCTACACCTTC.

V is TRBV7-3 and J is TRBJ1-2; tentatively, D is TRBD1 (6 bases). V was pared by 5 bases and J by 7 bases, with 14 bases between. CDR1 and CDR2 from the germline V gene are SGHTA and FQGTGA. The CDR3 loop spans 13 amino acids. The CDR3 nucleotides read TGTGCCAGCAGCCCCAGGGGTTCGGGTGGCTACACCTTC. Residues: CASSPRGSGGYTF. The full variable domain, in which reference TRBV7-3 and TRBJ1-2 provide the parts outside the CDR3, is GAGVSQTPSNKVTEKGKYVELRCDPISGHTALYWYRQSLGQGPEFLIYFQGTGAADDSGLPNDRFFAVRPEGSVSTLKIQRTERGDSAVYLCASSPRGSGGYTFGSGTRLTVV.

The chain links TRBV5-1 to TRBJ1-1, with 8 bases lining up with TRBD1. CDR3 size: 15 residues. Germline CDR1 is SGHRS and CDR2 is YFSETQ. The trim removed 5 bases at V and 1 base at J, leaving 7 bases unmatched. The chain's CDR3 is CASRKDRGGNTEAFF. CDR3 DNA: TGCGCCAGCAGGAAAGACAGGGGTGGGAACACTGAAGCTTTCTTT.

V gene TRBV19 combines with J gene TRBJ1-4, with D hard to call. Germline V gene data show CDR1 as LNHDA and CDR2 as SQIVND (reference sequence). The CDR3 is made up of 12 amino acids. V was shortened by 6 bases and J by 7 bases, with 9 bases between the two germline ends. The CDR3: CASRREAEKLFF. DNA for the CDR3: TGTGCCAGTAGAAGGGAGGCTGAAAAACTGTTTTTT.

The sample holds a few counts of this clone. This rearrangement joins TRBV3-1 (or the pseudogene TRBV3-2) to TRBJ2-7, with 7 bases fitting TRBD2. The trim removed 4 bases at V and 5 bases at J, leaving 11 bases unmatched. CDR3 length: 15 residues. Germline V gives CDR1 LGHDT, CDR2 YNNKEL (reference sequence). In nucleotides, the CDR3 is TGTGCCAGCAGCCCTGGGAGTGGGAGGGCCGACGAGCAGTACTTC. Its translation: CASSPGSGRADEQYF.

This chain links TRBV27 with TRBJ1-5; TRBD1 is a possible D gene (6 bases). The germline V gene has CDR1 MNHEY and CDR2 SMNVEV (reference sequence). Trimming stripped 6 bases from V and 4 bases from J, with 16 bases between. The CDR3 contains 15 residues. In nucleotides, the CDR3 is TGTGCCAGCAGGAAACAGGGAGCCGGGAATCAGCCCCAGCATTTT. This sequence encodes CASRKQGAGNQPQHF.

V is TRBV7-2 and J is TRBJ2-7, with D possibly being TRBD2 (5 bases). Germline lookup yields CDR1 SGHTA and CDR2 FQGNSA. The V end lost 5 bases, the J end lost 0 bases, and 11 bases lay between the germline ends. CDR3 length: 14 amino acids. CDR3 sequence: CASSAGPSSYEQYF. In nucleotides, the CDR3 is TGTGCCAGCAGCGCGGGCCCCAGCTCCTACGAGCAGTACTTC.

The gene calls are TRBV18 and TRBJ2-5, with 7 bases identical to TRBD2. After removal of 0 bases from V and 2 bases from J, the junction contained 6 bases not matched to a gene. CDR1 is KGHSH and CDR2 is LQKENI in the germline V gene. The CDR3 contains 16 residues. The DNA for the CDR3 is TGTGCCAGCTCACCACCTCTTTTCGGGGGGCAAGAGACCCAGTACTTC. It codes for CASSPPLFGGQETQYF.

The CDR3 DNA follows: TGTGCCAGCAGTTGGACAGGGGAGGGCACTGAAGCTTTCTTT. Translation: CASSWTGEGTEAFF. The V gene is TRBV6-2 or TRBV6-3, the J gene TRBJ1-1, with 9 bases that match TRBD1. Germline V gene data show CDR1 as MNHEY and CDR2 as SVGEGT. The CDR3 length is 14 residues. J was trimmed by 4 bases and V by 4 bases; bases with no gene match: 4.

The chain is built from TRBV18 and TRBJ2-4; the D gene is possibly TRBD1 (6 bases). The CDR3 loop spans 15 amino acids. Germline CDR1 and CDR2: KGHSH and LQKENI. The V and J ends lost 2 bases and 3 bases respectively, with 11 bases between them. The CDR3 protein is CASSPGGASKNIQYF. As DNA, the CDR3 is TGTGCCAGCTCACCAGGGGGCGCGAGCAAAAACATTCAGTACTTC.

The rearrangement links TRBV7-5 to TRBJ2-1; the D call of TRBD2 is as the table states it, not checked on the DNA. TRBV7-5 corresponds to a pseudogene. The CDR3 is 11 amino acids. CDR3 nucleotides: TGTCCAAGAAGCCTGCCGCGGGAGCAGTTCTTC. Translating gives CPRSLPREQFF.

The chain combines TRBV6-1 with TRBJ2-3; TRBD2 aligns across 10 bases. V lost 5 bases to trimming and J lost 4 bases; unmatched junction nucleotides: 6. CDR1 MNHNS and CDR2 SASEGT come from the germline V gene. This CDR3 is built from 15 residues. CDR3: CASSTSGMGADTQYF. CDR3 in DNA: TGTGCCAGCAGTACTAGCGGGATGGGCGCAGATACGCAGTATTTT.

V gene TRBV28 combines with J gene TRBJ2-7; tentatively, D is TRBD2 (6 bases). This CDR3 spans 13 amino acids. Trimming took 5 bases from V and 5 from J, leaving 13 bases between them. Germline lookup yields CDR1 MDHEN and CDR2 SYDVKM. This CDR3 is CASSSRELDEQYF. CDR3 DNA: TGTGCCAGCAGTAGTCGGGAGCTCGACGAGCAGTACTTC.

This clone was observed a handful of times. The rearrangement uses TRBV5-1 and TRBJ2-7, with a tentative D call TRBD1 (6 bases). From germline, CDR1 is SGHRS and CDR2 YFSETQ. CDR3 length: 15 residues. Trimming left V 4 bases short and J 6 bases short, with 20 bases between. CDR3: CASSPEKTGGSEQYF. DNA of the CDR3: TGCGCCAGCAGCCCAGAGAAGACAGGCGGTTCCGAGCAGTACTTC.

The chain has TRBV28 and TRBJ2-7; maybe TRBD2 (6 bases). CDR1 MDHEN and CDR2 SYDVKM come from the germline V gene. Trimming pared 6 bases from V and 3 bases from J, leaving 21 bases between. This CDR3 comprises 16 residues. In DNA form, the CDR3 reads TGTGCCAGCAGGCCCACCTTAGGGAGGATGCACTACGAGCAGTACTTC. The encoded protein is CASRPTLGRMHYEQYF.

The J gene is TRBJ2-1, the V gene TRBV5-1, with D possibly being TRBD2 (6 bases). The CDR3 length is 14 residues. Looked up from germline, CDR1 is SGHRS and CDR2 is YFSETQ. Trimming shortened V by 6 bases and J by 7 bases, and 17 bases separated the two germline ends. CDR3: CASKNSEGLNEQFF. Written as DNA, the CDR3 is TGCGCCAGCAAGAATTCGGAGGGCTTGAATGAGCAGTTCTTC.